Sequencing of this T cell receptor beta chain was carried out in a study of technical replicates of blood from a handful of donors. V shed 1 base, J shed 5 bases, and the junction held 17 bases outside the gene matches. CDR1 is SGHTA, CDR2 FQGNSA, per germline. The CDR3 is made up of 19 amino acids. The method was immunoSEQ multiplex PCR; TCRdb's version includes in-frame clones alone and lacks a portion of them. The data show 60,000 to 65,000 clones, with around 88% seen just once and about 5% held by the top ten. Material for sequencing was PBMCs. The V and J genes are TRBV7-2 and TRBJ2-5; 9 bases fit TRBD2. This TCR was sampled from a human donor in good health. Some clones in this sample may be carry-over from other donors' samples. The CDR3 reads CASSLVLAGRKGRRETQYF. Written as DNA, the CDR3 is TGTGCCAGCAGCTTAGTACTAGCGGGCCGCAAAGGGAGGCGGGAGACCCAGTACTTC.